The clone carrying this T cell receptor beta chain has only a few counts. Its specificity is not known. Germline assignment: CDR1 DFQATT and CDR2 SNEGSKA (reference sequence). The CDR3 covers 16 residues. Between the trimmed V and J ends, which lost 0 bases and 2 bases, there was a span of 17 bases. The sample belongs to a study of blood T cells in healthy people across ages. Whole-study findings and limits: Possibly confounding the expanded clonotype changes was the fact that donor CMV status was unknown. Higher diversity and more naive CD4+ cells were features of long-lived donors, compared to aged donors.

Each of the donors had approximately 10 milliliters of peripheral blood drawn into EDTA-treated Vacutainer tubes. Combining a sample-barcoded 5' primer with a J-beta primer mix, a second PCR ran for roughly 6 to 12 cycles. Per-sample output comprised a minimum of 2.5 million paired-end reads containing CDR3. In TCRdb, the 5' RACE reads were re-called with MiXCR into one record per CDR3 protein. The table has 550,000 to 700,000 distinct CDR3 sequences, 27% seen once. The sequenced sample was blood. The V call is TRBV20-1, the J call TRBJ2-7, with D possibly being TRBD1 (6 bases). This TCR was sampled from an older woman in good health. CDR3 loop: CSARDVTGQKTYEQYF. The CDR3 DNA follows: TGCAGTGCTAGAGATGTCACAGGACAGAAGACCTACGAGCAGTACTTC.